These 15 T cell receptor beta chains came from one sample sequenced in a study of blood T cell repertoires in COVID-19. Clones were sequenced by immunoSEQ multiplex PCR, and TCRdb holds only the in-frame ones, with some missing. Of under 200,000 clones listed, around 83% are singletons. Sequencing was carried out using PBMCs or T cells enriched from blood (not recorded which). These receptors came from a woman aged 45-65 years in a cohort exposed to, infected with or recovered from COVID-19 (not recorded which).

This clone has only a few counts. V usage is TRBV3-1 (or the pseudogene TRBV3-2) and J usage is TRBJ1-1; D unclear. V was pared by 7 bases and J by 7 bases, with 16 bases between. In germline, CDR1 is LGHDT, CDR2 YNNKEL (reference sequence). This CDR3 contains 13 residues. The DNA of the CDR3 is TGTGCCAGCACCCTCGAGGGTCGGAGTGAAGCTTTCTTT. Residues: CASTLEGRSEAFF.

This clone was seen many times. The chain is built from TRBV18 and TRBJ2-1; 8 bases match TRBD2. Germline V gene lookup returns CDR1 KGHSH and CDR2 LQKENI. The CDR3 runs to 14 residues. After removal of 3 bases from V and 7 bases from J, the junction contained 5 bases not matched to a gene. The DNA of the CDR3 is TGTGCCAGCTCACCGCTAGCGGGTATTAATGAGCAGTTCTTC. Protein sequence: CASSPLAGINEQFF. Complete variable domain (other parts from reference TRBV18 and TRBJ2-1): NAGVMQNPRHLVRRRGQEARLRCSPMKGHSHVYWYRQLPEEGLKFMVYLQKENIIDESGMPKERFSAEFPKEGPSILRIQQVVRGDSAAYFCASSPLAGINEQFFGPGTRLTVL.

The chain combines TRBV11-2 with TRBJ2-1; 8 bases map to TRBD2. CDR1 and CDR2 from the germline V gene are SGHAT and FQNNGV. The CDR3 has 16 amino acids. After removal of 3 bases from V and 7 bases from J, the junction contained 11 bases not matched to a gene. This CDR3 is CASSLLSARGVNEQFF. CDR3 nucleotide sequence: TGTGCCAGCAGCTTGCTATCCGCGCGGGGGGTTAATGAGCAGTTCTTC.

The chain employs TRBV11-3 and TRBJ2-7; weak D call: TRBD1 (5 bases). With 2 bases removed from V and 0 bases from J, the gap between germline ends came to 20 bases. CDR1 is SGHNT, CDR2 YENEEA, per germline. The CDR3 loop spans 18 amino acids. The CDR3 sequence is CASSLPFQGEISSYEQYF. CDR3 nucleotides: TGTGCCAGCAGCTTACCCTTCCAGGGCGAGATAAGCTCCTACGAGCAGTACTTC.

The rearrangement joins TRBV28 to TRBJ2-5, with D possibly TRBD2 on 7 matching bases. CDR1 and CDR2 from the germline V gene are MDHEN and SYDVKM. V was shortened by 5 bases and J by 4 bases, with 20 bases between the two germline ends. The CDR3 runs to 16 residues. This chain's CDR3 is CASSEQGGRAGETQYF. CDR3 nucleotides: TGTGCCAGCAGTGAACAGGGAGGGAGGGCCGGAGAGACCCAGTACTTC.

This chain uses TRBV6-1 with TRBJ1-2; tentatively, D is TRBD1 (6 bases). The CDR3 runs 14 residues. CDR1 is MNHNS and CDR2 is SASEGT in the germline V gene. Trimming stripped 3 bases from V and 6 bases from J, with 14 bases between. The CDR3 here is CASSDGQLANGYTF. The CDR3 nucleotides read TGTGCCAGCAGTGATGGACAGCTAGCCAATGGCTACACCTTC.

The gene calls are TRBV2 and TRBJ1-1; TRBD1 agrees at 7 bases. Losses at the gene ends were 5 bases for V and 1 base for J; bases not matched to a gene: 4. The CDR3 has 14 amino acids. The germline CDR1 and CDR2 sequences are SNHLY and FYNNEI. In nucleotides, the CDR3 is TGTGCCAGCAGTCTCCAGGGGGAGAACACTGAAGCTTTCTTT. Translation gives CASSLQGENTEAFF.

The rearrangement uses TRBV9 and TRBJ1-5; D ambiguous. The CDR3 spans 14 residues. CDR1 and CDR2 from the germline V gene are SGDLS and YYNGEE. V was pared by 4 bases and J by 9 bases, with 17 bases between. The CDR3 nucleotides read TGTGCCAGCAGCCCAACGGCGGGAGAAGGGCCCCAGCATTTT. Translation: CASSPTAGEGPQHF.

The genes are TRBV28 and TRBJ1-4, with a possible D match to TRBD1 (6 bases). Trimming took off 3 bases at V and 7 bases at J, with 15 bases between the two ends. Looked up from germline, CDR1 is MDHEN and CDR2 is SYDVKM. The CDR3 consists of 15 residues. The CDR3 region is CASSFGDRLGEKLFF. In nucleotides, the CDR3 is TGTGCCAGCAGTTTTGGAGACAGGCTAGGTGAAAAACTGTTTTTT.

CDR3 in DNA: TGTGCCAGCAGTGCCACGGGACTGATCAATCAGCCCCAGCATTTT. Its protein is CASSATGLINQPQHF. The V gene is TRBV9, the J gene TRBJ1-5, with a weak D call TRBD1 (5 bases). The CDR3 has 15 residues. In germline, CDR1 is SGDLS, CDR2 YYNGEE. V was pared by 5 bases and J by 3 bases, with 15 bases between.

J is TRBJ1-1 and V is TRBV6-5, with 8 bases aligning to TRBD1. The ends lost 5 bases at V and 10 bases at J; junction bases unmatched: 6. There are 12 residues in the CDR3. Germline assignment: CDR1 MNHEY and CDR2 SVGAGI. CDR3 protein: CASSRTGRGAFF. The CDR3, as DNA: TGTGCCAGCAGTCGGACAGGGAGGGGAGCTTTCTTT.

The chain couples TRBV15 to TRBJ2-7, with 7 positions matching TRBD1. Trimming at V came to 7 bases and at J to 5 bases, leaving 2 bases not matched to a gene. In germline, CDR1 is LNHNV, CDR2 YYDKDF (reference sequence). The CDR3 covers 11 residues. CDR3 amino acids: CATNQGDEQYF. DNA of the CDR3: TGTGCCACCAACCAGGGGGACGAGCAGTACTTC. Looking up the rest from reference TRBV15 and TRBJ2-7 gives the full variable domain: DAMVIQNPRYQVTQFGKPVTLSCSQTLNHNVMYWYQQKSSQAPKLLFHYYDKDFNNEADTPDNFQSRRPNTSFCFLDIRSPGLGDTAMYLCATNQGDEQYFGPGTRLTVT.

CDR3 DNA: TGTGCCACGAAGACAGAAATGAACACTGAAGCTTTCTTT. It translates to CATKTEMNTEAFF. V is TRBV28 and J is TRBJ1-1; tentatively, D is TRBD1 (5 bases). Germline V gene sequence: CDR1 MDHEN, CDR2 SYDVKM. V was cut by 10 bases and J by 0 bases, with 12 bases left in between. The CDR3 is 13 amino acids.

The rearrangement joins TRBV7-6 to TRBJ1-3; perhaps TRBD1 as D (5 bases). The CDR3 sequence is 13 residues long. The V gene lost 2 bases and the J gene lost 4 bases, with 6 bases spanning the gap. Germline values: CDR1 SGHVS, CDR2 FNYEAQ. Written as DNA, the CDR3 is TGTGCCAGCAGCTTAAGACAGGGAAACACCATATATTTT. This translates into CASSLRQGNTIYF.

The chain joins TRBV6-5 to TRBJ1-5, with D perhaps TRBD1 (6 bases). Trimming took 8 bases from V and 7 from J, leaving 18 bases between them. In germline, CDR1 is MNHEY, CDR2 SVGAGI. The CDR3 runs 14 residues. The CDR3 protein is CASSLQGPGQPQHF. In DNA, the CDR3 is TGTGCCAGCTCTCTACAGGGTCCAGGGCAGCCCCAGCATTTT.